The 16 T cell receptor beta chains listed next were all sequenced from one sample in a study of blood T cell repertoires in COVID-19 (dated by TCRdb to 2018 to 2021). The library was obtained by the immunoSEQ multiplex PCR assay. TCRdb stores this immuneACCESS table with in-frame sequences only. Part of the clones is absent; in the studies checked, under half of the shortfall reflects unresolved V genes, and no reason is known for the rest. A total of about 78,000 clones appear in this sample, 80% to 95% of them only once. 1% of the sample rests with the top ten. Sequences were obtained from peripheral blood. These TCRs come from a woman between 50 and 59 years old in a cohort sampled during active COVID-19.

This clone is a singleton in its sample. CDR3 sequence reads: CASSHGVEGQAQYF. The CDR3 DNA reads as TGTGCCAGCAGTCACGGGGTGGAGGGACAGGCCCAGTACTTC. The rearrangement uses TRBV7-9 and TRBJ2-5; TRBD1 agrees at 8 bases. The CDR3 has 14 amino acids. The germline V gene encodes CDR1 SEHNR and CDR2 FQNEAQ (reference sequence). V lost 6 bases and J lost 9; bases outside the gene matches: 12. The full variable domain, in which reference TRBV7-9 and TRBJ2-5 provide the parts outside the CDR3, is DTGVSQNPRHKITKRGQNVTFRCDPISEHNRLYWYRQTLGQGPEFLTYFQNEAQLEKSRLLSDRFSAERPKGSFSTLEIQRTEQGDSAMYLCASSHGVEGQAQYFGPGTRLLVL.

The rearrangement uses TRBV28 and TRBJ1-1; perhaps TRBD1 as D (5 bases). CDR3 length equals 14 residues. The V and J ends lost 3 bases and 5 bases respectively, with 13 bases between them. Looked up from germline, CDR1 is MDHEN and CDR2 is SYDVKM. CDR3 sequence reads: CASSFKLRTTEAFF. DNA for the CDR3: TGTGCCAGCAGTTTCAAATTACGGACAACTGAAGCTTTCTTT. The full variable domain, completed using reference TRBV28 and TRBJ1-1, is DVKVTQSSRYLVKRTGEKVFLECVQDMDHENMFWYRQDPGLGLRLIYFSYDVKMKEKGDIPEGYSVSREKKERFSLILESASTNQTSMYLCASSFKLRTTEAFFGQGTRLTVV.

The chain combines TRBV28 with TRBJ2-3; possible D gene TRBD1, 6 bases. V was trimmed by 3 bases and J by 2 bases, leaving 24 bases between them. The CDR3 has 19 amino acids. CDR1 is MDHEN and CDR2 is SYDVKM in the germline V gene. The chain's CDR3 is CASSFATGDWTAATDTQYF. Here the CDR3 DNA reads TGTGCCAGCAGTTTTGCGACTGGCGACTGGACAGCGGCCACAGATACGCAGTATTTT.

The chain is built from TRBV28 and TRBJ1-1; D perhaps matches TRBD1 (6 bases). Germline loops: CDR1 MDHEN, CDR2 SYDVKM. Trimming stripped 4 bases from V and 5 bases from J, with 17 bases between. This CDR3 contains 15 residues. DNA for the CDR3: TGTGCCAGCAGTTCCTATGGGGCGAGGGGGACTGAAGCTTTCTTT. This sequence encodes CASSSYGARGTEAFF. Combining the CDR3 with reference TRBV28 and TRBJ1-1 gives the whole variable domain DVKVTQSSRYLVKRTGEKVFLECVQDMDHENMFWYRQDPGLGLRLIYFSYDVKMKEKGDIPEGYSVSREKKERFSLILESASTNQTSMYLCASSSYGARGTEAFFGQGTRLTVV.

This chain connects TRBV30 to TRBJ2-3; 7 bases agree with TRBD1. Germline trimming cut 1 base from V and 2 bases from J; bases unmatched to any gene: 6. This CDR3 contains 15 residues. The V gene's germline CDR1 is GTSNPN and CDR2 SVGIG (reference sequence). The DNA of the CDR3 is TGTGCCTGGAGTGAATACAGGGGAACCACAGATACGCAGTATTTT. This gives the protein CAWSEYRGTTDTQYF.

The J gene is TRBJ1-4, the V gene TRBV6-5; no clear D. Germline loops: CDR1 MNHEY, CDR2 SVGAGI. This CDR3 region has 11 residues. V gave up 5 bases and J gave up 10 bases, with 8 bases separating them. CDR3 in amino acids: CASSNDIKLFF. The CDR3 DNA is TGTGCCAGCAGTAATGACATAAAACTGTTTTTT.

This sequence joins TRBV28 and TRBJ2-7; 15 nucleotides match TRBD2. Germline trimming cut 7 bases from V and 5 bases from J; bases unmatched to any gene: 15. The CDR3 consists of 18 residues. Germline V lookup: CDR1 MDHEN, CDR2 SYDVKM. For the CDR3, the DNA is TGTGCCAGCACCCTTCCTCTCGGACTAGCGGGAGGGAGGCACGAGCAGTACTTC. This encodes CASTLPLGLAGGRHEQYF.

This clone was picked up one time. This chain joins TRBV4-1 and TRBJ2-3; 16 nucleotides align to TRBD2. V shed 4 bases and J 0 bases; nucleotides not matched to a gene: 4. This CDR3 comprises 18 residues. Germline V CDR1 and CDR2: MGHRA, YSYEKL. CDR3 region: CASSRGLAGGPSTDTQYF. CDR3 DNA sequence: TGCGCCAGCAGCCGGGGACTAGCGGGAGGGCCCAGCACAGATACGCAGTATTTT.

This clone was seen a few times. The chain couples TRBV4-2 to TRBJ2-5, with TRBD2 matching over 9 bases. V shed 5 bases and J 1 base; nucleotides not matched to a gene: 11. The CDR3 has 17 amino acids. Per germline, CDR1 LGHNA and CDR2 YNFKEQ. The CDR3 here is CASSSDPTSGSQETQYF. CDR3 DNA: TGTGCCAGCAGCTCGGACCCGACTAGCGGATCCCAAGAGACCCAGTACTTC.

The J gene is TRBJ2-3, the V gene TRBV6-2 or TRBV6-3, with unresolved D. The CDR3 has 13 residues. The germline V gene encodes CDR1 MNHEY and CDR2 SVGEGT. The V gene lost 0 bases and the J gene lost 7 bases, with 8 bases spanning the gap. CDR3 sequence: CASSYSRIYTQYF. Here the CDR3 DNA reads TGTGCCAGCAGTTACTCGAGGATCTATACGCAGTATTTT.

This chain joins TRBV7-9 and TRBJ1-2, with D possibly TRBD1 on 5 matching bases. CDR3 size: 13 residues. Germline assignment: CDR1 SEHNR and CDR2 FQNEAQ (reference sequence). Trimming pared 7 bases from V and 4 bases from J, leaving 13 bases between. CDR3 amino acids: CASIPDSVYGYTF. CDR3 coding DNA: TGTGCCAGCATCCCCGACAGCGTCTATGGCTACACCTTC.

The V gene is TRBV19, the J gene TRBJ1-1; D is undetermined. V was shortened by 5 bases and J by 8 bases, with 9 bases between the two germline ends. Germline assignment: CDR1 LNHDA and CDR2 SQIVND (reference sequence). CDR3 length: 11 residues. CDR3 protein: CASSWQAEAFF. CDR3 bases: TGTGCCAGTAGTTGGCAGGCGGAAGCTTTCTTT.

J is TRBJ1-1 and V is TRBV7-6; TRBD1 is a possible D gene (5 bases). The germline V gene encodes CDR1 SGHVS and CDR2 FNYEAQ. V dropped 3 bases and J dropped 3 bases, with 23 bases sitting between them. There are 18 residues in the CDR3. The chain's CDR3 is CASSFSFPQGLGDTEAFF. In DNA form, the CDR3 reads TGTGCCAGCAGCTTTTCCTTCCCGCAGGGCCTAGGAGACACTGAAGCTTTCTTT.

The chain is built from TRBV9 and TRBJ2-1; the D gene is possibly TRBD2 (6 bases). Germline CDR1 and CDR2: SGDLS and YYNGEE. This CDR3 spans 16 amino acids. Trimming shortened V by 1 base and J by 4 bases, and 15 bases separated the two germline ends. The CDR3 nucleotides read TGTGCCAGCAGCGTAACACTAGCCAAATCTTACAATGAGCAGTTCTTC. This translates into CASSVTLAKSYNEQFF.

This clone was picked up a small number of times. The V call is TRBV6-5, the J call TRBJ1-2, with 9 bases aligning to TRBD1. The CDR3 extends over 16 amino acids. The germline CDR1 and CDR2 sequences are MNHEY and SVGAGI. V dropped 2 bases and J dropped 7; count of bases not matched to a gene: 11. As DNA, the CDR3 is TGTGCCAGCAGTTACGGAAGGGACAGGGAACGGGTTGGCTACACCTTC. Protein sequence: CASSYGRDRERVGYTF.

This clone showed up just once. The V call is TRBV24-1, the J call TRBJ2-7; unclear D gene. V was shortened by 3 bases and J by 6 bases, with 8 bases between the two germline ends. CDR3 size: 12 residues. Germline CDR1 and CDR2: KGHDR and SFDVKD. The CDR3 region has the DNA TGTGCCACCAGTGATCACTCTAGCGAGCAGTACTTC. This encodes CATSDHSSEQYF.